Each of the 26 T cell receptor beta chains below was sequenced from the same sample in a study of human T cells and chemical hapten exposure. The sample's time point: pre-sensitization, week 0. Regarding treatment: therapeutic diphenylcyclopropenone sensitization with weekly scalp DPC. TCRdb processed the RACE reads anew with MiXCR; each CDR3 protein has one entry. The data contain a few hundred thousand distinct CDR3 sequences, around 5.5% of them seen just once; the ten biggest clones take up around 8%. Specimen: whole blood, collected in connection with sensitization to the hapten diphenylcyclopropenone (DPC). Source of these receptors: a woman under 30 with alopecia areata. Some clones in this sample may be carry-over from other donors' samples.

This sequence joins TRBV15 and TRBJ1-4; D might be TRBD1 (6 bases). The CDR3 runs 16 residues. CDR1 and CDR2 (germline): LNHNV, YYDKDF (reference sequence). V was cut by 1 base and J by 5 bases, with 14 bases left in between. The CDR3 here is CATSRGGGTRNEKLFF. CDR3 bases: TGTGCCACCAGCAGAGGGGGCGGGACACGGAATGAAAAACTGTTTTTT. Complete variable domain (other parts from reference TRBV15 and TRBJ1-4): DAMVIQNPRYQVTQFGKPVTLSCSQTLNHNVMYWYQQKSSQAPKLLFHYYDKDFNNEADTPDNFQSRRPNTSFCFLDIRSPGLGDTAMYLCATSRGGGTRNEKLFFGSGTQLSVL.

This clonotype was counted many times. For the CDR3, the DNA is TGTGCCAGCAGTTTAACACGACAGGGCGGTTCACCCCTCCACTTT. Encoded protein: CASSLTRQGGSPLHF. V and J are TRBV27 and TRBJ1-6, with 7 positions matching TRBD1. Germline CDR1 and CDR2: MNHEY and SMNVEV (reference sequence). The CDR3 sequence is 15 residues long. V lost 2 bases, J lost 9 bases, and 7 bases stayed unmatched.

This clonotype was counted between two and nine times. The rearrangement joins TRBV4-3 to TRBJ1-5, with D perhaps TRBD1 (6 bases). This CDR3 region has 15 residues. The germline gives CDR1 LGHNA, CDR2 YSLEER. V shed 4 bases and J shed 3 bases, with 13 bases lying between them. The CDR3 loop reads CASSRITGNNQPQHF. In DNA, the CDR3 is TGCGCCAGCAGCCGGATTACAGGGAACAATCAGCCCCAGCATTTT.

The chain combines TRBV20-1 with TRBJ1-5; 8 bases are a match to TRBD1. Germline CDR1 reads DFQATT; CDR2 reads SNEGSKA (reference sequence). The CDR3 sequence is 15 residues long. V was pared by 6 bases and J by 6 bases, with 13 bases of the junction left unmatched. CDR3: CSATPGAGGGQPQHF. CDR3 DNA sequence: TGCAGTGCCACCCCCGGGGCAGGGGGCGGTCAGCCCCAGCATTTT.

This clonotype was counted ten times or more. The chain has TRBV2 and TRBJ2-7, with TRBD2 matching 9 bases. CDR3 length: 16 residues. V trimming: 6 bases; J trimming: 2 bases; junction bases outside the gene matches: 11. CDR1 SNHLY and CDR2 FYNNEI come from the germline V gene. The CDR3 region has the DNA TGTGCCAGCAGATGGGGGGCTAGCGGGGCTGCCTACGAGCAGTACTTC. Translated, it gives CASRWGASGAAYEQYF.

This clonotype was counted between two and nine times. This chain joins TRBV5-1 and TRBJ2-1, with D perhaps TRBD2 (5 bases). Germline V gives CDR1 SGHRS, CDR2 YFSETQ. The CDR3 spans 14 residues. V lost 0 bases, J lost 5 bases, and 9 bases lay in between. DNA of the CDR3: TGCGCCAGCAGCTTGGGTGTCGGGGACAATGAGCAGTTCTTC. Translation: CASSLGVGDNEQFF.

This clonotype appeared a few times. V usage is TRBV4-3 and J usage is TRBJ1-2; D call uncertain. The V end lost 3 bases, the J end lost 4 bases, and 12 bases lay between the germline ends. Germline-derived CDR1 and CDR2 are LGHNA and YSLEER. This CDR3 is built from 14 residues. The CDR3 sequence is CASSQANGLYGYTF. In DNA form, the CDR3 reads TGCGCCAGCAGCCAGGCGAATGGACTCTATGGCTACACCTTC.

In its sample, this clonotype was seen a few times. The rearrangement joins TRBV6-5 to TRBJ2-1; 11 nucleotides match TRBD2. This CDR3 spans 17 amino acids. Germline V gene sequence: CDR1 MNHEY, CDR2 SVGAGI. The V segment lost 6 bases and the J segment 4 bases; nucleotides outside the gene matches: 11. The CDR3 here is CASSLGVAGGRYNEQFF. CDR3 DNA: TGTGCCAGCAGCCTGGGAGTAGCGGGGGGGAGGTACAATGAGCAGTTCTTC.

This chain connects TRBV6-2 or TRBV6-3 to TRBJ2-1; D ambiguous. V was trimmed by 6 bases and J by 9 bases, leaving 9 bases between them. This CDR3 is built from 11 residues. CDR1 is MNHEY and CDR2 is SVGEGT in the germline V gene. CDR3 sequence reads: CASRTVSEQFF. As DNA, the CDR3 is TGTGCCAGCAGAACCGTTAGTGAGCAGTTCTTC.

This clonotype was observed many times. The chain has TRBV2 and TRBJ1-2; the D gene is possibly TRBD1 (5 bases). The V gene's germline CDR1 is SNHLY and CDR2 FYNNEI. The CDR3 spans 16 residues. Trimming left V 2 bases short and J 1 base short, with 14 bases between. The CDR3 spells CASSEHPGGSNYGYTF. The CDR3 DNA is TGTGCCAGCAGTGAACACCCGGGGGGTAGTAACTATGGCTACACCTTC. Filled out from reference TRBV2 and TRBJ1-2, the complete variable domain reads EPEVTQTPSHQVTQMGQEVILRCVPISNHLYFYWYRQILGQKVEFLVSFYNNEISEKSEIFDDQFSVERPDGSNFTLKIRSTKLEDSAMYFCASSEHPGGSNYGYTFGSGTRLTVV.

At least ten counts were recorded for this clonotype. This chain links TRBV29-1 with TRBJ1-3, with 8 bases lining up with TRBD1. V lost 5 bases to trimming and J lost 8 bases; unmatched junction nucleotides: 8. CDR1 is SQVTM, CDR2 ANQGSEA, per germline. This CDR3 comprises 13 residues. CDR3 region: CSVWTGPSDTIYF. The CDR3 DNA is TGCAGCGTTTGGACAGGGCCGTCGGACACCATATATTTT.

This clonotype was observed at least ten times. This rearrangement joins TRBV6-1 to TRBJ1-4, with 8 bases fitting TRBD1. This CDR3 has 15 amino acids. The germline V gene has CDR1 MNHNS and CDR2 SASEGT. J lost 6 bases, V lost 7 bases, and 10 bases had no gene match. CDR3 sequence (DNA): TGTGCCAGCACTTGGGGTCCAGGGGGCGATGAAAAACTGTTTTTT. Protein: CASTWGPGGDEKLFF.

The chain uses TRBV27 and TRBJ1-1, with 7 bases fitting TRBD1. The germline V gene encodes CDR1 MNHEY and CDR2 SMNVEV (reference sequence). V shed 6 bases, J shed 0 bases, and the junction held 4 bases outside the gene matches. The CDR3 length is 14 residues. CDR3 bases: TGTGCCAGCAGGTGGGACAGCGTGAACACTGAAGCTTTCTTT. This sequence encodes CASRWDSVNTEAFF.

Ten or more counts support this clonotype. The CDR3 region is CASSLNILNVGELFF. CDR3 sequence (DNA): TGCGCCAGCAGCTTGAATATTTTAAATGTCGGGGAGCTGTTTTTT. The gene calls are TRBV5-1 and TRBJ2-2; D unresolved. Germline CDR1 and CDR2: SGHRS and YFSETQ. Between the trimmed V and J ends, which lost 1 base and 7 bases, there was a span of 14 bases. The length of the CDR3 is 15 residues. Looking up the rest from reference TRBV5-1 and TRBJ2-2 gives the full variable domain: KAGVTQTPRYLIKTRGQQVTLSCSPISGHRSVSWYQQTPGQGLQFLFEYFSETQRNKGNFPGRFSGRQFSNSRSEMNVSTLELGDSALYLCASSLNILNVGELFFGEGSRLTVL.

This clonotype was detected many times. The chain joins TRBV4-1 to TRBJ1-1; TRBD1 might be the D (6 bases). Germline-derived CDR1 and CDR2 are MGHRA and YSYEKL. This CDR3 is built from 16 residues. The V end was cut by 0 bases, the J end by 4 bases, with 15 bases between. The chain's CDR3 is CASSQDLGQTGTEAFF. The CDR3 bases are TGCGCCAGCAGCCAAGATCTAGGACAGACGGGCACTGAAGCTTTCTTT.

This clonotype has ten or more counts. The chain couples TRBV7-6 to TRBJ2-1; D remains ambiguous. CDR1 and CDR2 (germline): SGHVS, FNYEAQ. Deletions cut 5 bases from V and 0 bases from J, with 14 bases between. The CDR3 is 16 residues long. CDR3 loop: CASSLQQASSYNEQFF. In nucleotides, the CDR3 is TGTGCCAGCAGCCTACAGCAGGCCAGCTCCTACAATGAGCAGTTCTTC.

J is TRBJ1-1 and V is TRBV3-1, with 7 bases matching TRBD1. Germline V gives CDR1 LGHDT, CDR2 YNNKEL (reference sequence). The V and J ends lost 3 bases and 1 base, in that order; junction bases with no gene match: 2. The CDR3 has 14 amino acids. The DNA of the CDR3 is TGTGCCAGCAGCCATTGGACAGGGAACACTGAAGCTTTCTTT. This gives the protein CASSHWTGNTEAFF.

The gene calls are TRBV20-1 and TRBJ1-1; 9 positions agree with TRBD1. The V and J ends lost 3 bases and 5 bases, in that order; junction bases with no gene match: 10. The V gene's germline CDR1 is DFQATT and CDR2 SNEGSKA (reference sequence). The CDR3 loop spans 15 amino acids. The chain's CDR3 is CSASIPGQGKTEAFF. CDR3 nucleotide sequence: TGCAGTGCTAGCATACCGGGACAGGGAAAAACTGAAGCTTTCTTT.

There are a few counts of this clonotype. This chain links TRBV12-5 with TRBJ2-1; D may be TRBD2 (5 bases). The CDR3 runs 15 residues. Germline assignment: CDR1 LGHNT and CDR2 FRNRAP. V was shortened by 4 bases and J by 0 bases, with 10 bases between the two germline ends. CDR3 region: CASGSGIRSYNEQFF. CDR3 DNA sequence: TGTGCTAGTGGTTCGGGGATTCGCTCCTACAATGAGCAGTTCTTC. The entire variable domain, with the rest obtained from reference TRBV12-5 and TRBJ2-1, is as follows: DARVTQTPRHKVTEMGQEVTMRCQPILGHNTVFWYRQTMMQGLELLAYFRNRAPLDDSGMPKDRFSAEMPDATLATLKIQPSEPRDSAVYFCASGSGIRSYNEQFFGPGTRLTVL.

V is TRBV9 and J is TRBJ1-4; 10 positions match TRBD1. V trimming: 2 bases; J trimming: 6 bases; junction bases outside the gene matches: 1. The CDR3 consists of 14 residues. The germline V gene encodes CDR1 SGDLS and CDR2 YYNGEE. CDR3 DNA: TGTGCCAGCAGCGTGGACAGGGGGGATGAAAAACTGTTTTTT. Translated: CASSVDRGDEKLFF. The variable domain in full, with the rest retrieved from reference TRBV9 and TRBJ1-4, is DSGVTQTPKHLITATGQRVTLRCSPRSGDLSVYWYQQSLDQGLQFLIQYYNGEERAKGNILERFSAQQFPDLHSELNLSSLELGDSALYFCASSVDRGDEKLFFGSGTQLSVL.

The rearrangement joins TRBV6-5 to TRBJ1-2; D possibly corresponds to TRBD1 (5 bases). Germline V gene sequence: CDR1 MNHEY, CDR2 SVGAGI. This CDR3 spans 15 amino acids. Trimming removed 0 bases at V and 3 bases at J, with 11 bases between. CDR3 protein: CASSYSRGFDYGYTF. The DNA of the CDR3 is TGTGCCAGCAGTTACTCGAGGGGATTTGACTATGGCTACACCTTC.

The table lists this clonotype with many counts. The chain has TRBV12-3 or TRBV12-4 and TRBJ1-5; unclear D gene. V dropped 3 bases and J dropped 3 bases, with 12 bases sitting between them. The CDR3 consists of 15 residues. CDR3 nucleotides: TGTGCCAGCAGTTTTCGGGTGGCGGACAATCAGCCCCAGCATTTT. It codes for CASSFRVADNQPQHF.

The table lists this clonotype with many counts. This chain uses TRBV27 with TRBJ1-2, with TRBD1 matching 9 bases. In germline, CDR1 is MNHEY, CDR2 SMNVEV (reference sequence). V dropped 3 bases and J dropped 3; count of bases not matched to a gene: 8. The CDR3 totals 16 residues. The CDR3 loop reads CASSFLNRGQDYGYTF. The DNA for the CDR3 is TGTGCCAGCAGTTTTTTAAACAGGGGGCAGGACTATGGCTACACCTTC.

The V and J genes are TRBV6-6 and TRBJ2-7, with 7 bases fitting TRBD1. This CDR3 contains 16 residues. The trim removed 5 bases at V and 5 bases at J, leaving 15 bases unmatched. Germline assignment: CDR1 MNHNY and CDR2 SVGAGI (reference sequence). CDR3 sequence reads: CASSKRASTGAHEQYF. The CDR3 nucleotides are TGTGCCAGCAGTAAAAGGGCAAGTACAGGGGCCCACGAGCAGTACTTC.

The rearrangement joins TRBV24-1 to TRBJ2-3, with D possibly TRBD2 on 6 matching bases. CDR1 is KGHDR, CDR2 SFDVKD, per germline. With 6 bases removed from V and 3 bases from J, the gap between germline ends came to 12 bases. The CDR3 has 14 residues. The CDR3 nucleotides are TGTGCCACCAGTCTCGGACTATCTACAGATACGCAGTATTTT. This codes for CATSLGLSTDTQYF.

The CDR3 loop is CASSMMPGNEQYF. CDR3 nucleotides: TGTGCCAGTAGTATGATGCCCGGGAACGAGCAGTACTTC. The chain is built from TRBV19 and TRBJ2-7, with a tentative D call TRBD2 (5 bases). The CDR3 runs 13 residues. The germline V and J ends were trimmed by 3 bases and 5 bases, with 11 bases remaining between them. In germline, CDR1 is LNHDA, CDR2 SQIVND (reference sequence).